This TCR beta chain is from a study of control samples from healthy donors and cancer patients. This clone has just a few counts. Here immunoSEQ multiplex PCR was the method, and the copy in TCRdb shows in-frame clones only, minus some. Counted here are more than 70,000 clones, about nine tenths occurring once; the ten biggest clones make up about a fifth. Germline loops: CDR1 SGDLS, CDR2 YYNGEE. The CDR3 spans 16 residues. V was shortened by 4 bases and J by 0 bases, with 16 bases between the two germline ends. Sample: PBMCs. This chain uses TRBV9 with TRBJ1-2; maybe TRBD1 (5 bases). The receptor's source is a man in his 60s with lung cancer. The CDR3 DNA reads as TGTGCCAGCAGCCCTAGCCCGGGGGGATCTAACTATGGCTACACCTTC. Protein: CASSPSPGGSNYGYTF.